This TCR beta chain is from a study of shared clonotypes between healthy human individuals. Produced via immunoSEQ multiplex PCR; TCRdb's table is partial and in-frame only. In the table there are more than 850,000 clones, 78% of which are singletons. The source material was memory CD4+ T cells from PBMCs. Subset specified: CD45RA-negative fraction. This TCR derives from a young man in good health. Some clones in this sample may be carry-over from other donors' samples.

This chain's CDR3 is CASSLSGREETQYF. CDR3 DNA sequence: TGTGCCAGCAGTTTAAGCGGGAGGGAAGAGACCCAGTACTTC. The rearrangement links TRBV28 to TRBJ2-5, with 10 bases identical to TRBD2. The CDR3 consists of 14 residues. Germline V gives CDR1 MDHEN, CDR2 SYDVKM. V shed 2 bases, J shed 3 bases, and the junction held 0 bases outside the gene matches. The entire variable domain, with the rest obtained from reference TRBV28 and TRBJ2-5, is as follows: DVKVTQSSRYLVKRTGEKVFLECVQDMDHENMFWYRQDPGLGLRLIYFSYDVKMKEKGDIPEGYSVSREKKERFSLILESASTNQTSMYLCASSLSGREETQYFGPGTRLLVL.